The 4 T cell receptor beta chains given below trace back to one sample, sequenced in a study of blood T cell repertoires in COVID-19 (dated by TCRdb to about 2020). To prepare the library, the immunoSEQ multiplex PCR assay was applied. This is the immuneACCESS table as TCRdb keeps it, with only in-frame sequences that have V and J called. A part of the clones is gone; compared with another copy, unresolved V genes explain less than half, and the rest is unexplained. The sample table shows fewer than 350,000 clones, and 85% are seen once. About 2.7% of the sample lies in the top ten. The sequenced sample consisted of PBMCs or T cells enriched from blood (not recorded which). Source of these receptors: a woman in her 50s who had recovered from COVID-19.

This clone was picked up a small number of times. In DNA, the CDR3 is TGTGCCAGCAGCTTAAATGCGGGGGGGCGTAATGAGCAGTTCTTC. Its translation: CASSLNAGGRNEQFF. The V gene is TRBV7-2, the J gene TRBJ2-1; 9 positions match TRBD2. Germline V CDR1 and CDR2: SGHTA, FQGNSA. CDR3 length: 15 residues. With 2 bases clipped from V and 7 bases from J, the junction kept 6 bases outside the gene matches. Based on the CDR3 plus reference TRBV7-2 and TRBJ2-1, the full variable domain is GAGVSQSPSNKVTEKGKDVELRCDPISGHTALYWYRQSLGQGLEFLIYFQGNSAPDKSGLPSDRFSAERTGGSVSTLTIQRTQQEDSAVYLCASSLNAGGRNEQFFGPGTRLTVL.

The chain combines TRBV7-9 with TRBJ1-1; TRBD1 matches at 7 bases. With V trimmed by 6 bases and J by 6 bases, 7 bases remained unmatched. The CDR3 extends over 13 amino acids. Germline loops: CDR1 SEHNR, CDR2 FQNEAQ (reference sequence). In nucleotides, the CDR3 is TGTGCCAGCAGACATAGACAGGGCCCTGAAGCTTTCTTT. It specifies CASRHRQGPEAFF. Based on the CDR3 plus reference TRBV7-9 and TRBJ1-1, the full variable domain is DTGVSQNPRHKITKRGQNVTFRCDPISEHNRLYWYRQTLGQGPEFLTYFQNEAQLEKSRLLSDRFSAERPKGSFSTLEIQRTEQGDSAMYLCASRHRQGPEAFFGQGTRLTVV.

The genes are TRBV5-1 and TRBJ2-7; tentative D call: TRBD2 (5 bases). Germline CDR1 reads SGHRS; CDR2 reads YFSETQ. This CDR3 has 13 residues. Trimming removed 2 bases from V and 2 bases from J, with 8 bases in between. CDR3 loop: CASSFRETYEQYF. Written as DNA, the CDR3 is TGCGCCAGCAGCTTTCGGGAAACCTACGAGCAGTACTTC.

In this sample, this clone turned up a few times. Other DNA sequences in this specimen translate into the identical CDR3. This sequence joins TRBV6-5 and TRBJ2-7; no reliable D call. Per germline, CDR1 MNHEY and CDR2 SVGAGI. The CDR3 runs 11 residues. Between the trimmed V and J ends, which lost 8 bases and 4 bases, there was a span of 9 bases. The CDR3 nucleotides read TGTGCCAGCTCGAACCTATACGAGCAGTACTTC. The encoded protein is CASSNLYEQYF.